This T cell receptor (beta chain) derives from a study of blood T cell repertoires in COVID-19. Turning to the study itself: Both acute and convalescent COVID-19 samples were obtained from the United States, Italy and Spain. Nucleic acid was either cDNA or gDNA, and it came from T cells, B-cell-depleted T cells, or PBMCs.

Per the original data handling: Nucleated cell number was recorded as an estimate derived from reference gene primer amplification. Assay: immunoSEQ multiplex PCR; the TCRdb copy retains only in-frame clones and omits some. The V and J calls and clone size come from that table; D and trimming were worked out from the DNA. The table lists roughly 150,000 clones, over 75% of them singletons. Sequenced material: peripheral blood. This sequence was found in a man aged 70 or older who had recovered from COVID-19.

The CDR3 loop reads CASSKFPSGGDRTDTQYF. The CDR3 nucleotides read TGTGCCAGCAGCAAATTCCCCTCGGGAGGGGACCGCACAGATACGCAGTATTTT. The chain joins TRBV21-1 to TRBJ2-3; TRBD2, as called in the table, went unchecked against the DNA. TRBV21-1 represents a pseudogene. This CDR3 comprises 18 residues.